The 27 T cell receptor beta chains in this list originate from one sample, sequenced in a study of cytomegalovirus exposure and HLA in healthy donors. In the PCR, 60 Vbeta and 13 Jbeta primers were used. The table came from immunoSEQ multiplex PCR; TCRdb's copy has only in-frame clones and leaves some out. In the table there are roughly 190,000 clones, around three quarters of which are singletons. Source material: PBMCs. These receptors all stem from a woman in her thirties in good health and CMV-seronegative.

CDR3 sequence (DNA): TGTGCCACCAGCAGAGATGGGCCCCTAGCCGAGCAGTACTTC. Protein sequence: CATSRDGPLAEQYF. The chain couples TRBV15 to TRBJ2-7; maybe TRBD2 (5 bases). Germline V gives CDR1 LNHNV, CDR2 YYDKDF (reference sequence). V gave up 0 bases and J gave up 6 bases, with 12 bases separating them. This CDR3 comprises 14 residues.

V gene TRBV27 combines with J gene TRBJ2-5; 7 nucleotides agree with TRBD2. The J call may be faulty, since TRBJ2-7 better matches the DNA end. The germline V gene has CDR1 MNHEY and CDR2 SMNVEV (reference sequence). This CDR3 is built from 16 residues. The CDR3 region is CASSLTAGLPSYEQYF. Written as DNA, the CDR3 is TGTGCCAGCAGTTTAACCGCGGGACTACCGTCCTACGAGCAGTACTTC.

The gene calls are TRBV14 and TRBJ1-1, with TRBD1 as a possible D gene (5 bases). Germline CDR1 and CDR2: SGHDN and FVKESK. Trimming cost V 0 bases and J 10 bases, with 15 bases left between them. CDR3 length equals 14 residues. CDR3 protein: CASSQEGKWRGAFF. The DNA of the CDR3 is TGTGCCAGCAGCCAAGAGGGGAAATGGAGGGGAGCTTTCTTT. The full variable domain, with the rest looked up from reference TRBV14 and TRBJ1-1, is EAGVTQFPSHSVIEKGQTVTLRCDPISGHDNLYWYRRVMGKEIKFLLHFVKESKQDESGMPNNRFLAERTGGTYSTLKVQPAELEDSGVYFCASSQEGKWRGAFFGQGTRLTVV.

The CDR3 is CASSRGDFTGELFF. CDR3 nucleotides: TGTGCCAGCAGTCGCGGGGACTTCACCGGGGAGCTGTTTTTT. The V call is TRBV27, the J call TRBJ2-2; weak D call: TRBD2 (6 bases). CDR1 is MNHEY and CDR2 is SMNVEV in the germline V gene (reference sequence). There are 14 residues in the CDR3. Trimming took 5 bases from V and 4 from J, leaving 11 bases between them.

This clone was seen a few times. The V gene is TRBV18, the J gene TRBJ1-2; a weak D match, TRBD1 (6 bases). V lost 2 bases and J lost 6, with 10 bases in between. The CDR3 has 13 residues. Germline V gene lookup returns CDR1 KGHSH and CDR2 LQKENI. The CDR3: CASSPEGDNGYTF. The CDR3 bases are TGTGCCAGCTCACCAGAAGGGGACAATGGCTACACCTTC.

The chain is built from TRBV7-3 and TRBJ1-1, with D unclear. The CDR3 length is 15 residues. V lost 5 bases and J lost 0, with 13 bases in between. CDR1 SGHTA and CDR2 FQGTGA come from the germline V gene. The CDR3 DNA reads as TGTGCCAGCAGCCAATGGGCAGGCGTGAACACTGAAGCTTTCTTT. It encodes CASSQWAGVNTEAFF.

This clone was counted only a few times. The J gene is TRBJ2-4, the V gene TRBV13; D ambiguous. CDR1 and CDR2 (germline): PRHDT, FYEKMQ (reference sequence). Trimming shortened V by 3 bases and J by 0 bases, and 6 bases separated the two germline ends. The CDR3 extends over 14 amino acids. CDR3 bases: TGTGCCAGCAGCTTGTATCTAGCCAAAAACATTCAGTACTTC. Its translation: CASSLYLAKNIQYF.

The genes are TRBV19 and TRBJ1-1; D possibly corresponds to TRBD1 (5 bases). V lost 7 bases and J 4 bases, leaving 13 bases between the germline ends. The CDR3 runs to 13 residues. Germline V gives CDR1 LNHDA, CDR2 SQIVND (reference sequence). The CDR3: CASTVGGFTEAFF. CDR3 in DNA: TGTGCCAGTACCGTGGGGGGTTTCACTGAAGCTTTCTTT.

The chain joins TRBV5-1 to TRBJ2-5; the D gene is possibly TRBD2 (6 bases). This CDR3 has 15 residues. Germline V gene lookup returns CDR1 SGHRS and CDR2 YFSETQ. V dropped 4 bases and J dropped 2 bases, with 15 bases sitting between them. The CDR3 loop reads CASSTGTSSQETQYF. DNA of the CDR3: TGCGCCAGCAGCACGGGAACTAGCAGTCAAGAGACCCAGTACTTC.

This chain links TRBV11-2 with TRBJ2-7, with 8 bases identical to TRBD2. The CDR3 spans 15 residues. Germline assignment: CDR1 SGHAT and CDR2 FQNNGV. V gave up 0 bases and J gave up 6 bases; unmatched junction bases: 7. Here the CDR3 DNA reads TGTGCCAGCAGCTTAGACGGGAGGGCCTCTCGCGAGCAGTACTTC. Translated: CASSLDGRASREQYF.

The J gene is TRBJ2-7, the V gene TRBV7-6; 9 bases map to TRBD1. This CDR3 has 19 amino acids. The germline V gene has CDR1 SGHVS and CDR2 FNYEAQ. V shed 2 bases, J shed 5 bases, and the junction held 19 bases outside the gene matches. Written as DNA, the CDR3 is TGTGCCAGCAGCTTATTCCCAGAGACAGAGACAGGGGGTTACAACGAGCAGTACTTC. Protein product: CASSLFPETETGGYNEQYF.

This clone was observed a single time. In nucleotides, the CDR3 is TGTGCCAGTCAACCCGCAGGGGGCGCGATTTACGAGCAGTACTTC. Translated: CASQPAGGAIYEQYF. V usage is TRBV7-2 and J usage is TRBJ2-7; 8 bases match TRBD1. J gave up 4 bases and V 9 bases, and 14 bases lay outside the gene matches. Germline V gene sequence: CDR1 SGHTA, CDR2 FQGNSA. CDR3 length: 15 residues. The full variable domain, rest sourced from reference TRBV7-2 and TRBJ2-7, is GAGVSQSPSNKVTEKGKDVELRCDPISGHTALYWYRQSLGQGLEFLIYFQGNSAPDKSGLPSDRFSAERTGGSVSTLTIQRTQQEDSAVYLCASQPAGGAIYEQYFGPGTRLTVT.

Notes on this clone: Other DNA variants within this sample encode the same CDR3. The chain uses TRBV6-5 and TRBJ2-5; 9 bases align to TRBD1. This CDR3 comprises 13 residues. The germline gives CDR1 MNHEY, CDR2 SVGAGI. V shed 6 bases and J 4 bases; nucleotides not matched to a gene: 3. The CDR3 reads CASRRTGVETQYF. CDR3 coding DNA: TGTGCCAGCAGGAGGACAGGGGTAGAGACCCAGTACTTC.

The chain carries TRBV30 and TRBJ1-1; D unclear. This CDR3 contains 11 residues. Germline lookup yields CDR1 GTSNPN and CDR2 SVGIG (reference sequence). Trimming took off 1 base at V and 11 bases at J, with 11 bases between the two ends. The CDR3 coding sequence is TGTGCCTGGAGTGCCGGGCAGCGGGCTTTCTTT. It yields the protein CAWSAGQRAFF.

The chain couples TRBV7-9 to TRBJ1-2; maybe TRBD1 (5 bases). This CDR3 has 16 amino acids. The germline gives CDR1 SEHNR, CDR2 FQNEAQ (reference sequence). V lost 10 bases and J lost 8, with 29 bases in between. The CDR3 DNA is TGTGCCACCACCATAGGGAGGGACCCCGTGGTAGCCGGCTACACCTTC. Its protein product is CATTIGRDPVVAGYTF.

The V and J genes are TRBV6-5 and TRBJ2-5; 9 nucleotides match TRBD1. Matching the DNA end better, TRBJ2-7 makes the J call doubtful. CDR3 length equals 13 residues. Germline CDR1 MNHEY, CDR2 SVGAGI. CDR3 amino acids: CASGRQGGYEQYF. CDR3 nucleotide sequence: TGTGCCAGCGGCCGACAGGGGGGGTACGAGCAGTACTTC.

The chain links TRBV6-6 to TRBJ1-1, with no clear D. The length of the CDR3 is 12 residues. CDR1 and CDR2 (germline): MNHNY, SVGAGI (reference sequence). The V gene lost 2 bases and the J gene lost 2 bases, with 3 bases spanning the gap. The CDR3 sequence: CASSYINTEAFF. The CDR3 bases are TGTGCCAGCAGTTACATAAACACTGAAGCTTTCTTT.

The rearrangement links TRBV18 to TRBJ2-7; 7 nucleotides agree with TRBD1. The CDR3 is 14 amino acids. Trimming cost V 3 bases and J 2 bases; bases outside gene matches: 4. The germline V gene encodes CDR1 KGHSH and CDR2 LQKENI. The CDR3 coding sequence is TGTGCCAGCTCACCTCCCACAGGGGCCTACGAGCAGTACTTC. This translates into CASSPPTGAYEQYF.

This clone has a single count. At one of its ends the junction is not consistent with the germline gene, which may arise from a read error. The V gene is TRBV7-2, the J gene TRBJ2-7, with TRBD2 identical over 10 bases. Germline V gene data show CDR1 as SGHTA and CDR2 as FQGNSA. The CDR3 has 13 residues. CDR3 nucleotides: TGTGCCAGCAGCTTAGGCGCGACTAGCGGGCTACACTTC. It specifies CASSLGATSGLHF.

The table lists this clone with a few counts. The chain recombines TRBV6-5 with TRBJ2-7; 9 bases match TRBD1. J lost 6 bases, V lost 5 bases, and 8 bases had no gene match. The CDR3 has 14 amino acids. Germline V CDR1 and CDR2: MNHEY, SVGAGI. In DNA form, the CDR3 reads TGTGCCAGCAGTAGACAGGGGGGACTGCGCGAGCAGTACTTC. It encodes CASSRQGGLREQYF.

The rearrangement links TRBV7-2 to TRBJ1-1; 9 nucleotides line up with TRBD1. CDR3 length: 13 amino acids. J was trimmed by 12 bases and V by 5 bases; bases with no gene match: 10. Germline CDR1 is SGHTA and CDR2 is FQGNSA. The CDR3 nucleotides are TGTGCCAGCAGCAGACAGGGGGGCTGGGGGACTTTCTTT. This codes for CASSRQGGWGTFF.

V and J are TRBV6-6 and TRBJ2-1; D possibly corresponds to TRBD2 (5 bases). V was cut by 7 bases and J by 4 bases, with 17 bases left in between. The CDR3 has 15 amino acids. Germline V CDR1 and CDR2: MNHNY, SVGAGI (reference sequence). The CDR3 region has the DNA TGTGCCAGCATCCTACAGCCGGGGAGATACAATGAGCAGTTCTTC. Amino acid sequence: CASILQPGRYNEQFF.

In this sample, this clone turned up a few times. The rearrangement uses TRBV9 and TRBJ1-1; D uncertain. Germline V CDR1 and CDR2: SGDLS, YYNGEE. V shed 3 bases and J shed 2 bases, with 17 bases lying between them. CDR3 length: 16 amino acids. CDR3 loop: CASSGPPPGTNTEAFF. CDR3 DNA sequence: TGTGCCAGCAGCGGGCCCCCACCAGGAACTAACACTGAAGCTTTCTTT.

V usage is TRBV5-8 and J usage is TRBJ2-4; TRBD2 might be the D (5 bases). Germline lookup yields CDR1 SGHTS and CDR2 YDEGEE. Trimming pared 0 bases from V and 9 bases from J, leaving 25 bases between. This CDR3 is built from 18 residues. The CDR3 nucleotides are TGTGCCAGCAGCTTGGGAACCGGACTGAAGGAGGTGGCGGGCATTCAGTACTTC. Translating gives CASSLGTGLKEVAGIQYF.

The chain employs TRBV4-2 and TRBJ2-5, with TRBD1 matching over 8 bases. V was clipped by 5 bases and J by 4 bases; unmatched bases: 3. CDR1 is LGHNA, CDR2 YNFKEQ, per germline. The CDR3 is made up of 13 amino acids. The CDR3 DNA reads TGTGCCAGCAGCAATACAGGGGGAGAGACCCAGTACTTC. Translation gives CASSNTGGETQYF.

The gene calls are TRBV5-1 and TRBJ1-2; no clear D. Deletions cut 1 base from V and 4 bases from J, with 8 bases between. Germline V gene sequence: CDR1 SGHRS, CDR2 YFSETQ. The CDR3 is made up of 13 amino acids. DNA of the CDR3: TGCGCCAGCAGCTTGCAAGAGTTCTATGGCTACACCTTC. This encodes CASSLQEFYGYTF.

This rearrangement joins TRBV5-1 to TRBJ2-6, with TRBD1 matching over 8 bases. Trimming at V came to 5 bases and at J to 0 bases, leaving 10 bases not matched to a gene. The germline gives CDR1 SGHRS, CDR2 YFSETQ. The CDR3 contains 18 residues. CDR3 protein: CASSPAGTGGSGANVLTF. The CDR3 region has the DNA TGCGCCAGCAGTCCTGCCGGGACAGGAGGCTCTGGGGCCAACGTCCTGACTTTC. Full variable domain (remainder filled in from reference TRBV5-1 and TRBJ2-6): KAGVTQTPRYLIKTRGQQVTLSCSPISGHRSVSWYQQTPGQGLQFLFEYFSETQRNKGNFPGRFSGRQFSNSRSEMNVSTLELGDSALYLCASSPAGTGGSGANVLTFGAGSRLTVL.